What follows are 22 T cell receptor beta chains derived from one specimen sequenced in a study of blood T cell repertoires in COVID-19. Here immunoSEQ multiplex PCR was the method, and the copy in TCRdb shows in-frame clones only, minus some. This sample yields approximately 170,000 clones, of which 84% are seen a single time; about 14% belongs to the top ten. The sequencing sample was made of peripheral blood. The receptors were gathered from an older woman with COVID-19, enrolled during active disease.

The J gene is TRBJ1-2, the V gene TRBV3-1 (or the pseudogene TRBV3-2); 8 bases are a match to TRBD1. Germline trimming cut 2 bases from V and 7 bases from J; bases unmatched to any gene: 6. Germline CDR1 is LGHDT and CDR2 is YNNKEL (reference sequence). This CDR3 has 14 amino acids. DNA of the CDR3: TGTGCCAGCAGCCAACCGGACAGGGCGAGTGGCTACACCTTC. Translating it yields CASSQPDRASGYTF.

This clone was found a few times. V usage is TRBV13 and J usage is TRBJ2-1; 8 bases align to TRBD2. Germline trimming cut 0 bases from V and 4 bases from J; bases unmatched to any gene: 8. The germline V gene has CDR1 PRHDT and CDR2 FYEKMQ (reference sequence). The CDR3 spans 17 residues. CDR3 amino acids: CASSLGGSGSRYNEQFF. The CDR3, as DNA: TGTGCCAGCAGCTTAGGGGGAAGCGGGAGTCGATACAATGAGCAGTTCTTC.

The chain links TRBV28 to TRBJ1-5; possibly TRBD1 for D (5 bases). CDR1 and CDR2 from the germline V gene are MDHEN and SYDVKM. The CDR3 is 15 amino acids. The V end lost 1 base, the J end lost 4 bases, and 11 bases lay between the germline ends. The CDR3, as DNA: TGTGCCAGCAGTTTATCATGGGGGGGGAATCAGCCCCAGCATTTT. Amino acid sequence: CASSLSWGGNQPQHF.

The genes are TRBV6-6 and TRBJ2-7, with a tentative D call TRBD1 (6 bases). The CDR3 runs 13 residues. The germline gives CDR1 MNHNY, CDR2 SVGAGI (reference sequence). The V and J ends lost 7 bases and 5 bases respectively, with 15 bases between them. CDR3 nucleotides: TGTGCCAGCACGGCAGGGGCAAGTAACGAGCAGTACGTC. This encodes CASTAGASNEQYV.

The table lists this clone with a count of one. The rearrangement joins TRBV27 to TRBJ1-6, with D perhaps TRBD1 (6 bases). CDR3 length: 17 amino acids. Trimming left V 5 bases short and J 9 bases short, with 23 bases between. Germline CDR1 MNHEY, CDR2 SMNVEV (reference sequence). In nucleotides, the CDR3 is TGTGCCAGCAGTCGCACCTCATTTCAGGGGAGTAGTTCACCCCTCCACTTT. Its protein is CASSRTSFQGSSSPLHF.

This clone was recorded once. J is TRBJ1-1 and V is TRBV28; no clear D. CDR1 is MDHEN, CDR2 SYDVKM, per germline. Trimming stripped 4 bases from V and 2 bases from J, with 8 bases between. There are 13 residues in the CDR3. CDR3 nucleotides: TGTGCCAGCAGTTCGACACGAAACACTGAAGCTTTCTTT. Protein sequence: CASSSTRNTEAFF.

The genes are TRBV5-1 and TRBJ2-1; 12 bases line up with TRBD2. In germline, CDR1 is SGHRS, CDR2 YFSETQ. The CDR3 covers 16 residues. The J segment lost 1 base and the V segment lost 3 bases, leaving 2 bases of the junction unmatched. This CDR3 is CASSSGLAGSYNEQFF. Written as DNA, the CDR3 is TGCGCCAGCAGCTCGGGACTAGCGGGTTCCTACAATGAGCAGTTCTTC. The full variable domain, with the rest looked up from reference TRBV5-1 and TRBJ2-1, is KAGVTQTPRYLIKTRGQQVTLSCSPISGHRSVSWYQQTPGQGLQFLFEYFSETQRNKGNFPGRFSGRQFSNSRSEMNVSTLELGDSALYLCASSSGLAGSYNEQFFGPGTRLTVL.

This rearrangement joins TRBV5-1 to TRBJ2-3; weak D call: TRBD1 (5 bases). Trimming pared 4 bases from V and 2 bases from J, leaving 20 bases between. This CDR3 is 17 amino acids long. The germline CDR1 and CDR2 sequences are SGHRS and YFSETQ. CDR3 nucleotides: TGCGCCAGCAGCCAGGGCATCCTCTCCCTTAACACAGATACGCAGTATTTT. It yields the protein CASSQGILSLNTDTQYF.

In its sample, this clone was seen many times. The chain couples TRBV5-1 to TRBJ2-2; 7 positions agree with TRBD2. The CDR3 is 15 residues long. With V trimmed by 6 bases and J by 3 bases, 8 bases remained unmatched. Germline CDR1 is SGHRS and CDR2 is YFSETQ. As DNA, the CDR3 is TGCGCCAGCACCATCCGCGGGAGCTACACCGGGGAGCTGTTTTTT. It translates to CASTIRGSYTGELFF.

The V gene is TRBV19, the J gene TRBJ1-1, with D possibly TRBD1 on 6 matching bases. Deletions cut 4 bases from V and 0 bases from J, with 12 bases between. This CDR3 has 15 amino acids. Germline values: CDR1 LNHDA, CDR2 SQIVND (reference sequence). Here the CDR3 reads CASSTNPGVNTEAFF. The CDR3 DNA reads TGTGCCAGTAGTACCAACCCAGGGGTGAACACTGAAGCTTTCTTT.

This CDR3 reads CASTNGGGGYTF. The CDR3 region has the DNA TGTGCCAGCACAAACGGGGGGGGTGGCTACACCTTC. The chain uses TRBV6-5 and TRBJ1-2, with D possibly being TRBD1 (5 bases). Trimming stripped 7 bases from V and 7 bases from J, with 13 bases between. Germline values: CDR1 MNHEY, CDR2 SVGAGI. CDR3 length: 12 amino acids.

V and J are TRBV19 and TRBJ1-1; 7 bases align to TRBD1. The V and J ends lost 7 bases and 0 bases, in that order; junction bases with no gene match: 11. Germline V gene data show CDR1 as LNHDA and CDR2 as SQIVND (reference sequence). CDR3 length: 16 residues. CDR3 protein: CASNHRGPSMNTEAFF. The CDR3 region has the DNA TGTGCCAGTAATCATAGGGGGCCTTCTATGAACACTGAAGCTTTCTTT. The full variable domain, completed using reference TRBV19 and TRBJ1-1, is DGGITQSPKYLFRKEGQNVTLSCEQNLNHDAMYWYRQDPGQGLRLIYYSQIVNDFQKGDIAEGYSVSREKKESFPLTVTSAQKNPTAFYLCASNHRGPSMNTEAFFGQGTRLTVV.

The V gene is TRBV2, the J gene TRBJ1-5; no clear D gene. The V and J ends lost 5 bases and 8 bases respectively, with 10 bases between them. In germline, CDR1 is SNHLY, CDR2 FYNNEI. The CDR3 is made up of 12 amino acids. The CDR3 nucleotides are TGTGCCAGCAGTCGCGGGAATGAGCCCCAGCATTTT. It yields the protein CASSRGNEPQHF. Together with reference TRBV2 and TRBJ1-5, the CDR3 gives the full variable domain: EPEVTQTPSHQVTQMGQEVILRCVPISNHLYFYWYRQILGQKVEFLVSFYNNEISEKSEIFDDQFSVERPDGSNFTLKIRSTKLEDSAMYFCASSRGNEPQHFGDGTRLSIL.

The chain combines TRBV5-6 with TRBJ1-1; D uncertain. Trimming took 1 base from V and 5 from J, leaving 9 bases between them. Per germline, CDR1 SGHDT and CDR2 YYEEEE. CDR3 length equals 13 residues. CDR3: CASSLLAGTEAFF. The CDR3 coding sequence is TGTGCCAGCAGCTTGTTAGCGGGGACTGAAGCTTTCTTT.

The chain joins TRBV19 to TRBJ1-1; possible D gene TRBD1, 5 bases. From germline, CDR1 is LNHDA and CDR2 SQIVND (reference sequence). This CDR3 comprises 15 residues. V lost 3 bases and J lost 1, with 12 bases in between. In DNA, the CDR3 is TGTGCCAGTAGTATGGGAGGGCAGGGGAACACTGAAGCTTTCTTT. Protein sequence: CASSMGGQGNTEAFF.

V and J are TRBV19 and TRBJ2-1; TRBD2 matches 8 bases. Looked up from germline, CDR1 is LNHDA and CDR2 is SQIVND (reference sequence). The CDR3 contains 16 residues. The J segment lost 1 base and the V segment lost 1 base, leaving 3 bases of the junction unmatched. The CDR3 protein is CASSIVRGGSYNEQFF. Written as DNA, the CDR3 is TGTGCCAGTAGTATAGTTCGGGGGGGGTCCTACAATGAGCAGTTCTTC.

V and J are TRBV10-1 and TRBJ2-3; 13 nucleotides line up with TRBD2. The V gene end was trimmed by 0 bases and the J gene end by 8 bases; junction bases not matched to a gene: 8. CDR1 WNHNN and CDR2 SYGVQD come from the germline V gene (reference sequence). The CDR3 is made up of 17 amino acids. The CDR3 protein is CASSESSGTSGKSTQYF. The CDR3 DNA follows: TGCGCCAGCAGTGAGTCATCCGGGACTAGCGGGAAAAGTACGCAGTATTTT.

This chain uses TRBV4-1 with TRBJ1-3; D remains unclear. V was cut by 3 bases and J by 7 bases, with 7 bases left in between. Germline CDR1 and CDR2: MGHRA and YSYEKL. CDR3 length equals 12 residues. Written as DNA, the CDR3 is TGCGCCAGCAGCCATACCGAGAACACCATATATTTT. Its translation is CASSHTENTIYF.

The rearrangement links TRBV2 to TRBJ1-3; D might be TRBD1 (5 bases). CDR3 length: 15 amino acids. Germline-derived CDR1 and CDR2 are SNHLY and FYNNEI. V lost 6 bases to trimming and J lost 8 bases, with 20 bases between them. The CDR3 region is CASRGGSGIGDTIYF. The CDR3 bases are TGTGCCAGCAGGGGGGGTTCGGGAATAGGAGACACCATATATTTT.

This sequence joins TRBV28 and TRBJ1-6; 7 nucleotides agree with TRBD1. With V trimmed by 5 bases and J by 4 bases, 5 bases remained unmatched. Germline V gives CDR1 MDHEN, CDR2 SYDVKM. CDR3 length equals 15 residues. This chain's CDR3 is CASSLGTEYNSPLHF. DNA for the CDR3: TGTGCCAGCAGTCTCGGGACAGAATATAATTCACCCCTCCACTTT.

This chain joins TRBV11-3 and TRBJ1-3; D uncertain. Germline CDR1 and CDR2: SGHNT and YENEEA. The CDR3 spans 15 residues. The germline V and J ends were trimmed by 1 base and 2 bases, with 9 bases remaining between them. The CDR3 DNA reads TGTGCCAGCAGCTTAGGAGGGAGCGCTGGAAACACCATATATTTT. It specifies CASSLGGSAGNTIYF.

The J gene is TRBJ2-2, the V gene TRBV5-1, with 8 positions matching TRBD2. Germline trimming cut 0 bases from V and 6 bases from J; bases unmatched to any gene: 4. The CDR3 runs to 15 residues. Germline V lookup: CDR1 SGHRS, CDR2 YFSETQ. The CDR3 region is CASSLGLASAGELFF. CDR3 nucleotide sequence: TGCGCCAGCAGCTTGGGACTAGCGTCGGCCGGGGAGCTGTTTTTT.